The entry below gives a single T cell receptor beta chain sequence along with its context. Its antigen remains unidentified. These data come from a study of shared clonotypes between healthy human individuals. General study findings and limits: Naive subsets tended to show greater estimated richness than memory subsets.

CD8 cells classed as naive were CD45RO-negative and positively selected for CCR7, excluding terminally differentiated effector memory CD45RA+ cells. Researchers ran the assay at a deep level. Original methodology: ImmunoSEQ output held junction-only sequences without quality scores, so filtering differed. Libraries were prepared by immunoSEQ multiplex PCR; TCRdb keeps only in-frame clonotypes and omits some of them. V and J calls and clone size follow that table, whereas D and trimming were derived from the DNA. The sample has around 1,900,000 clones; 80% to 95% are singletons. CDR1 MDHEN and CDR2 SYDVKM come from the germline V gene. The ends were cut back, 3 bases at V and 4 bases at J, with 16 bases in the middle. CDR3 length: 16 residues.

This chain joins TRBV28 and TRBJ1-3; possible D gene TRBD1, 6 bases. The TCR originated in a man between 18 and 35 years old in good health. Some clones in this sample may be carry-over from other donors' samples. Sequenced: naive CD8+ T cells from PBMCs. CDR3 nucleotides: TGTGCCAGCAGTTTCATTCGGGGGGCCCGGGGAAACACCATATATTTT. It encodes CASSFIRGARGNTIYF.